The 18 T cell receptor beta chains given below trace back to one sample, sequenced in a study of beta chain features in type 1 diabetes (dated by TCRdb to about 2018). The library was obtained by the immunoSEQ multiplex PCR assay. The entire amount of isolated RNA was reverse transcribed using the High Capacity cDNA Reverse Transcription Kit, so the sequenced TCRB transcripts were expressed ones. Drawn from immuneACCESS, this table holds only the in-frame rearrangements with V and J called that TCRdb kept. Clones are partly lost; checked studies trace under half to an unresolved V gene and leave the rest unexplained. The sample yields over 13,000 clones; around 76% were counted once. Around 0.31% of the sample is in the top ten clones. Their antigens are not known. Points the paper makes about the study in general: In all four CD4+ subsets, TCRB CDR3 length was moderately but significantly shorter in type 1 diabetes patients.

Sequences were obtained from stem cell memory CD4+ T cells from blood. The intended sense of this specimen's cell subset or site label: stem cell-like memory CD4+ T cells. The receptors stem from a woman aged 18-29 years with type 1 diabetes.

The chain uses TRBV29-1 and TRBJ1-2, with D possibly matching TRBD1 (6 bases). The V and J ends lost 6 bases and 2 bases respectively, with 13 bases between them. This CDR3 region has 13 residues. Germline CDR1 reads SQVTM; CDR2 reads ANQGSEA. The DNA for the CDR3 is TGCAGCGTCTCGCTTCAGGGGAACTATGGCTACACCTTC. The encoded protein is CSVSLQGNYGYTF. The full variable domain, in which reference TRBV29-1 and TRBJ1-2 provide the parts outside the CDR3, is SAVISQKPSRDICQRGTSLTIQCQVDSQVTMMFWYRQQPGQSLTLIATANQGSEATYESGFVIDKFPISRPNLTFSTLTVSNMSPEDSSIYLCSVSLQGNYGYTFGSGTRLTVV.

CDR3 amino acids: CASSRSQETQYF. In DNA form, the CDR3 reads TGTGCCAGCAGTCGGTCTCAAGAGACCCAGTACTTC. This chain links TRBV6-5 with TRBJ2-5; no clear D gene. The CDR3 has 12 residues. Trimming stripped 5 bases from V and 2 bases from J, with 6 bases between. Per the germline V gene, CDR1 is MNHEY and CDR2 is SVGAGI.

The chain uses TRBV6-1 and TRBJ2-3; the match to TRBD2 covers 9 bases. The CDR3 sequence is 14 residues long. With V trimmed by 6 bases and J by 5 bases, 6 bases remained unmatched. Germline CDR1 is MNHNS and CDR2 is SASEGT. CDR3 sequence: CASRAGGPGDTQYF. The DNA for the CDR3 is TGTGCCAGCAGGGCGGGAGGGCCGGGAGATACGCAGTATTTT.

The J gene is TRBJ2-7, the V gene TRBV6-6; 13 positions match TRBD2. The trim removed 5 bases at V and 4 bases at J, leaving 5 bases unmatched. CDR1 and CDR2 from the germline V gene are MNHNY and SVGAGI (reference sequence). The CDR3 is 15 amino acids. CDR3 bases: TGTGCCAGCAGTGGGACTAGCGGGACAATTTACGAGCAGTACGTC. Protein product: CASSGTSGTIYEQYV.

This chain joins TRBV29-1 and TRBJ1-2; 9 bases map to TRBD1. V gave up 5 bases and J gave up 4 bases; unmatched junction bases: 14. The length of the CDR3 is 16 residues. Per the germline V gene, CDR1 is SQVTM and CDR2 is ANQGSEA. CDR3 coding DNA: TGCAGCGTTCGTGGATCCGGGACAGGGAATAGCTATGGCTACACCTTC. Translating it yields CSVRGSGTGNSYGYTF.

This clone has more than one count but fewer than ten. The V and J genes are TRBV7-9 and TRBJ2-1; TRBD2 matches at 12 bases. The CDR3 has 16 amino acids. In germline, CDR1 is SEHNR, CDR2 FQNEAQ (reference sequence). Losses at the gene ends were 7 bases for V and 0 bases for J; bases not matched to a gene: 4. Written as DNA, the CDR3 is TGTGCCAGCAACCCGACTAGCGGGAGCTCCTACAATGAGCAGTTCTTC. Translation gives CASNPTSGSSYNEQFF. Together with reference TRBV7-9 and TRBJ2-1, the CDR3 gives the full variable domain: DTGVSQNPRHKITKRGQNVTFRCDPISEHNRLYWYRQTLGQGPEFLTYFQNEAQLEKSRLLSDRFSAERPKGSFSTLEIQRTEQGDSAMYLCASNPTSGSSYNEQFFGPGTRLTVL.

This chain joins TRBV6-6 and TRBJ1-3, with TRBD1 as a possible D gene (6 bases). Germline CDR1 and CDR2: MNHNY and SVGAGI (reference sequence). The CDR3 is 15 residues long. V dropped 0 bases and J dropped 2 bases, with 8 bases sitting between them. This chain's CDR3 is CASSYSTGTGNTIYF. The CDR3 nucleotides read TGTGCCAGCAGTTACTCGACAGGCACTGGAAACACCATATATTTT.

This clone appeared a single time. The rearrangement links TRBV6-6 to TRBJ2-5; 9 nucleotides match TRBD1. Looked up from germline, CDR1 is MNHNY and CDR2 is SVGAGI (reference sequence). The CDR3 is 16 amino acids. The V segment lost 5 bases and the J segment 1 base; nucleotides outside the gene matches: 8. CDR3 loop: CASSAGTGPTQETQYF. The CDR3 DNA sequence: TGTGCCAGCAGTGCCGGGACAGGGCCAACCCAAGAGACCCAGTACTTC.

The genes are TRBV5-1 and TRBJ1-1; 7 nucleotides line up with TRBD1. Germline V gene lookup returns CDR1 SGHRS and CDR2 YFSETQ. The trim removed 2 bases at V and 7 bases at J, leaving 5 bases unmatched. The CDR3 length is 13 residues. The CDR3 DNA reads TGCGCCAGCAGCTTTCAGGGGGAGTTTGAAGCTTTCTTT. It codes for CASSFQGEFEAFF. Looking up the rest from reference TRBV5-1 and TRBJ1-1 gives the full variable domain: KAGVTQTPRYLIKTRGQQVTLSCSPISGHRSVSWYQQTPGQGLQFLFEYFSETQRNKGNFPGRFSGRQFSNSRSEMNVSTLELGDSALYLCASSFQGEFEAFFGQGTRLTVV.

The gene calls are TRBV23-1 and TRBJ1-4, with TRBD1 identical over 9 bases. TRBV23-1 belongs to the ORF category, with a function that is uncertain. V was pared by 3 bases and J by 12 bases, with 14 bases of the junction left unmatched. This CDR3 has 16 residues. The CDR3 sequence is CASSHRDRGANPELFF. The CDR3 DNA follows: TGCGCCAGCAGTCACCGTGACAGGGGGGCAAACCCGGAACTGTTTTTT.

This chain connects TRBV2 to TRBJ2-7; D is perhaps TRBD2 (6 bases). The germline gives CDR1 SNHLY, CDR2 FYNNEI. The CDR3 has 14 amino acids. V lost 6 bases to trimming and J lost 7 bases, with 19 bases between them. The CDR3: CASSLSGAGREQYV. The CDR3 nucleotides read TGTGCCAGCAGCCTCTCCGGGGCTGGGAGGGAGCAGTACGTC.

This sequence joins TRBV4-3 and TRBJ1-1; 8 bases align to TRBD1. The germline CDR1 and CDR2 sequences are LGHNA and YSLEER. V was clipped by 3 bases and J by 5 bases; unmatched bases: 17. The CDR3 contains 18 residues. The CDR3 DNA reads TGCGCCAGCAGCCAGTGGAGGGGGACAGGAATTTGGTATACTGAAGCTTTCTTT. Amino acid sequence: CASSQWRGTGIWYTEAFF.

The V gene is TRBV7-8, the J gene TRBJ2-2; possible D gene TRBD1, 6 bases. Trimming removed 2 bases from V and 8 bases from J, with 15 bases in between. The CDR3 loop spans 15 amino acids. CDR1 is SGHVS and CDR2 is FQNEAQ in the germline V gene. The CDR3 DNA sequence: TGTGCCAGCAGCTTATCCCACAGGGTGGTTGGGGAGCTGTTTTTT. Translated: CASSLSHRVVGELFF.

V gene TRBV15 combines with J gene TRBJ2-1; 8 nucleotides match TRBD2. There are 15 residues in the CDR3. The V gene end was trimmed by 4 bases and the J gene end by 4 bases; junction bases not matched to a gene: 6. Per the germline V gene, CDR1 is LNHNV and CDR2 is YYDKDF (reference sequence). In nucleotides, the CDR3 is TGTGCCACCAGCATTAGAGCGGGAGCATACAATGAGCAGTTCTTC. It specifies CATSIRAGAYNEQFF. The full variable domain, with the rest looked up from reference TRBV15 and TRBJ2-1, is DAMVIQNPRYQVTQFGKPVTLSCSQTLNHNVMYWYQQKSSQAPKLLFHYYDKDFNNEADTPDNFQSRRPNTSFCFLDIRSPGLGDTAMYLCATSIRAGAYNEQFFGPGTRLTVL.

The chain recombines TRBV7-9 with TRBJ2-3; possible D gene TRBD1, 6 bases. The CDR3 runs to 13 residues. Trimming cost V 5 bases and J 6 bases, with 12 bases left between them. Germline V gene sequence: CDR1 SEHNR, CDR2 FQNEAQ (reference sequence). The CDR3 region has the DNA TGTGCCAGCAGCGGGGGCGCAGGGGATACGCAGTATTTT. It is translated as CASSGGAGDTQYF.

The CDR3 DNA reads TGTGCCAGCAGCGTAGCCGGGGCGAACACCGGGGAGCTGTTTTTT. Protein product: CASSVAGANTGELFF. V usage is TRBV9 and J usage is TRBJ2-2; TRBD2 is a possible D gene (5 bases). This CDR3 is built from 15 residues. Germline assignment: CDR1 SGDLS and CDR2 YYNGEE. The ends were cut back, 0 bases at V and 0 bases at J, with 6 bases in the middle.

The rearrangement uses TRBV11-3 and TRBJ2-1; 10 nucleotides line up with TRBD2. CDR1 SGHNT and CDR2 YENEEA come from the germline V gene. The trim removed 1 base at V and 3 bases at J, leaving 0 bases unmatched. The CDR3 has 15 amino acids. The CDR3 DNA sequence: TGTGCCAGCAGCTTAGGACTAGCGGGCTACAATGAGCAGTTCTTC. It encodes CASSLGLAGYNEQFF. Combining the CDR3 with reference TRBV11-3 and TRBJ2-1 gives the whole variable domain EAGVVQSPRYKIIEKKQPVAFWCNPISGHNTLYWYLQNLGQGPELLIRYENEEAVDDSQLPKDRFSAERLKGVDSTLKIQPAELGDSAVYLCASSLGLAGYNEQFFGPGTRLTVL.

This clone has only one observation. The V and J genes are TRBV28 and TRBJ1-5; D perhaps matches TRBD1 (6 bases). CDR3 length: 16 residues. CDR1 and CDR2 (germline): MDHEN, SYDVKM. V shed 7 bases and J shed 3 bases, with 19 bases lying between them. In DNA, the CDR3 is TGTGCCAGCAAGGGGGGGGGCATCTCCTACAATCAGCCCCAGCATTTT. This encodes CASKGGGISYNQPQHF.